The 26 T cell receptor beta chains presented below share a single source sample, sequenced in a study of blood T cell repertoires in COVID-19. The assay was immunoSEQ multiplex PCR, and TCRdb's table has in-frame clones only and misses some. The sample holds 70,000 to 95,000 clones; roughly 80% are singletons and the top ten take 20% to 25%. Sequencing was performed on peripheral blood. The origin of the receptors is a woman in her 70s with acute or convalescent COVID-19.

This chain links TRBV27 with TRBJ1-6; D not resolved. This CDR3 region has 12 residues. CDR1 and CDR2 from the germline V gene are MNHEY and SMNVEV (reference sequence). The ends were cut back, 3 bases at V and 9 bases at J, with 6 bases in the middle. CDR3 region: CASSFWASPLHF. For the CDR3, the DNA is TGTGCCAGCAGTTTTTGGGCTTCACCCCTCCACTTT.

This rearrangement joins TRBV23-1 to TRBJ2-1; unclear D gene. TRBV23-1 is classed as an ORF, of uncertain function. Trimming removed 5 bases from V and 0 bases from J, with 11 bases in between. The CDR3 has 15 amino acids. The CDR3 sequence: CASSIFQVSYNEQFF. The CDR3, as DNA: TGCGCCAGCAGTATTTTTCAGGTCTCCTACAATGAGCAGTTCTTC.

The chain recombines TRBV6-6 with TRBJ1-2; D remains ambiguous. This CDR3 spans 13 amino acids. V was clipped by 5 bases and J by 3 bases, with 10 bases between them. The V gene's germline CDR1 is MNHNY and CDR2 SVGAGI (reference sequence). CDR3 DNA sequence: TGTGCCAGCAGTCAACGAGAGGACTATGGCTACACCTTC. Translating gives CASSQREDYGYTF.

V usage is TRBV18 and J usage is TRBJ1-1; TRBD1 matches at 7 bases. This CDR3 spans 17 amino acids. J gave up 1 base and V 2 bases, and 10 bases lay outside the gene matches. From germline, CDR1 is KGHSH and CDR2 LQKENI. The CDR3 DNA reads TGTGCCAGCTCACCAGTAGGGGTCTCAGGGGGGAACACTGAAGCTTTCTTT. Residues: CASSPVGVSGGNTEAFF.

This clone has a single count. V is TRBV27 and J is TRBJ2-1, with TRBD2 as a possible D gene (6 bases). The CDR3 extends over 14 amino acids. Between the trimmed V and J ends, which lost 1 base and 5 bases, there was a span of 9 bases. The germline V gene has CDR1 MNHEY and CDR2 SMNVEV (reference sequence). CDR3 in amino acids: CASSLFERDNEQFF. The DNA for the CDR3 is TGTGCCAGCAGTTTATTCGAGCGGGACAATGAGCAGTTCTTC.

V gene TRBV27 combines with J gene TRBJ2-1, with TRBD2 matching 7 bases. The CDR3 covers 14 residues. V lost 0 bases, J lost 7 bases, and 3 bases stayed unmatched. Germline CDR1 MNHEY, CDR2 SMNVEV (reference sequence). The CDR3 spells CASSLSVLANEQFF. CDR3 in DNA: TGTGCCAGCAGTTTATCAGTACTAGCGAATGAGCAGTTCTTC.

This clone was counted between two and nine times. The chain employs TRBV30 and TRBJ1-2, with D possibly matching TRBD1 (6 bases). CDR3 length equals 13 residues. With 4 bases removed from V and 6 bases from J, the gap between germline ends came to 15 bases. Germline loops: CDR1 GTSNPN, CDR2 SVGIG (reference sequence). The CDR3 loop reads CAWTVGGRDGYTF. The CDR3 DNA is TGTGCCTGGACCGTAGGGGGAAGAGATGGCTACACCTTC.

This clone was counted only a few times. The rearrangement uses TRBV29-1 and TRBJ1-4; tentatively, D is TRBD1 (5 bases). Germline V gene lookup returns CDR1 SQVTM and CDR2 ANQGSEA. Trimming took off 7 bases at V and 6 bases at J, with 15 bases between the two ends. The CDR3 is 13 residues long. The CDR3 DNA sequence: TGCAGCGCCGGACTAGGGGCAGATGAAAAACTGTTTTTT. Protein: CSAGLGADEKLFF.

The rearrangement joins TRBV6-5 to TRBJ2-2, with 7 bases aligning to TRBD1. Per the germline V gene, CDR1 is MNHEY and CDR2 is SVGAGI. The J segment lost 0 bases and the V segment lost 6 bases, leaving 4 bases of the junction unmatched. The CDR3 totals 15 residues. CDR3 DNA sequence: TGTGCCAGCAGCCCAGGGACAGCGAACACCGGGGAGCTGTTTTTT. Amino acid sequence: CASSPGTANTGELFF.

This chain links TRBV3-1 (or the pseudogene TRBV3-2) with TRBJ2-7; 8 bases line up with TRBD2. The V and J ends lost 4 bases and 4 bases, in that order; junction bases with no gene match: 6. The CDR3 sequence is 14 residues long. CDR1 LGHDT and CDR2 YNNKEL come from the germline V gene (reference sequence). Here the CDR3 reads CASSRGGLVYEQYF. CDR3 sequence (DNA): TGTGCCAGCAGCCGGGGGGGACTAGTTTACGAGCAGTACTTC.

The chain recombines TRBV18 with TRBJ2-7; 11 positions agree with TRBD1. Germline trimming cut 3 bases from V and 4 bases from J; bases unmatched to any gene: 2. This CDR3 contains 14 residues. The germline V gene encodes CDR1 KGHSH and CDR2 LQKENI. The chain's CDR3 is CASSPGDRGYEQYF. As DNA, the CDR3 is TGTGCCAGCTCACCGGGGGACAGGGGGTACGAGCAGTACTTC.

The V and J genes are TRBV6-5 and TRBJ1-6; 12 bases map to TRBD1. The CDR3 covers 15 residues. CDR1 and CDR2 from the germline V gene are MNHEY and SVGAGI. V gave up 8 bases and J gave up 10 bases; unmatched junction bases: 9. The DNA for the CDR3 is TGTGCCAGCCTCCCTCCAGGGACAGGGGGCTCACCCCTCCACTTT. This codes for CASLPPGTGGSPLHF.

This clone appeared a few times. CDR3 amino acids: CASSLGEAGGPQETQYF. The CDR3 DNA follows: TGCGCCAGCAGCTTGGGAGAAGCGGGAGGGCCCCAAGAGACCCAGTACTTC. The V and J genes are TRBV5-1 and TRBJ2-5, with 10 positions matching TRBD2. The ends lost 0 bases at V and 1 base at J; junction bases unmatched: 6. CDR3 length equals 17 residues. Germline V gene data show CDR1 as SGHRS and CDR2 as YFSETQ.

This chain uses TRBV4-1 with TRBJ2-7; unclear D gene. This CDR3 has 13 amino acids. Trimming took off 1 base at V and 6 bases at J, with 10 bases between the two ends. CDR1 and CDR2 from the germline V gene are MGHRA and YSYEKL. The CDR3 loop is CASSQVGVGEQYF. The CDR3 DNA follows: TGCGCCAGCAGCCAAGTAGGAGTTGGCGAGCAGTACTTC.

The V and J genes are TRBV2 and TRBJ1-1; 9 bases are a match to TRBD1. From germline, CDR1 is SNHLY and CDR2 FYNNEI. With V trimmed by 2 bases and J by 11 bases, 6 bases remained unmatched. The CDR3 covers 13 residues. CDR3 nucleotide sequence: TGTGCCAGCAGTGAACTTACAGGGGGCGTTGCTTTCTTT. The encoded protein is CASSELTGGVAFF. Combining the CDR3 with reference TRBV2 and TRBJ1-1 gives the whole variable domain EPEVTQTPSHQVTQMGQEVILRCVPISNHLYFYWYRQILGQKVEFLVSFYNNEISEKSEIFDDQFSVERPDGSNFTLKIRSTKLEDSAMYFCASSELTGGVAFFGQGTRLTVV.

The V gene is TRBV4-1, the J gene TRBJ2-1; D is uncertain. The CDR3 is 17 residues long. Germline V gene data show CDR1 as MGHRA and CDR2 as YSYEKL. The V end was cut by 0 bases, the J end by 0 bases, with 12 bases between. This CDR3 is CASSQDPRPSSYNEQFF. CDR3 sequence (DNA): TGCGCCAGCAGCCAAGACCCGAGGCCGAGCTCCTACAATGAGCAGTTCTTC.

CDR3 sequence (DNA): TGTGCCACCAGTGACAGCTGGACTAGCCGCCTGTACTTC. Protein sequence: CATSDSWTSRLYF. The gene calls are TRBV24-1 and TRBJ2-7, with 8 bases identical to TRBD2. With V trimmed by 4 bases and J by 12 bases, 10 bases remained unmatched. From germline, CDR1 is KGHDR and CDR2 SFDVKD. This CDR3 contains 13 residues.

The gene calls are TRBV30 and TRBJ2-5; no reliable D call. Between the trimmed V and J ends, which lost 0 bases and 4 bases, there was a span of 9 bases. CDR1 is GTSNPN, CDR2 SVGIG, per germline (reference sequence). The CDR3 length is 13 residues. Here the CDR3 DNA reads TGTGCCTGGAGTGTGGCTAGACGAGAGACCCAGTACTTC. Encoded protein: CAWSVARRETQYF.

The chain links TRBV14 to TRBJ2-1, with D perhaps TRBD1 (6 bases). Germline CDR1 SGHDN, CDR2 FVKESK. The V and J ends lost 4 bases and 0 bases respectively, with 16 bases between them. The CDR3 loop spans 17 amino acids. The CDR3 nucleotides are TGTGCCAGCAGCCTGACGGCAGGGGTCGGCTCCTACAATGAGCAGTTCTTC. Amino acid sequence: CASSLTAGVGSYNEQFF.

This clone was picked up one time. The J gene is TRBJ2-3, the V gene TRBV25-1, with D perhaps TRBD2 (6 bases). Germline V gene data show CDR1 as MGHDK and CDR2 as SYGVNS. This CDR3 has 14 amino acids. The V end was cut by 3 bases, the J end by 1 base, with 8 bases between. The CDR3 coding sequence is TGTGCCAGCAGTGAGCGGGACGGCACAGATACGCAGTATTTT. It codes for CASSERDGTDTQYF.

The chain employs TRBV19 and TRBJ2-1; 9 bases line up with TRBD2. Germline loops: CDR1 LNHDA, CDR2 SQIVND (reference sequence). V lost 4 bases and J lost 5; bases outside the gene matches: 18. This CDR3 region has 19 residues. Here the CDR3 reads CASSKGPSLRASGNNEQFF. As DNA, the CDR3 is TGTGCCAGTAGTAAAGGGCCGTCATTGAGGGCTAGCGGGAACAATGAGCAGTTCTTC.

The chain combines TRBV5-1 with TRBJ1-1, with 11 nucleotides matching TRBD1. After removal of 0 bases from V and 0 bases from J, the junction contained 13 bases not matched to a gene. From germline, CDR1 is SGHRS and CDR2 YFSETQ. CDR3 length: 20 residues. The CDR3 nucleotides are TGCGCCAGCAGCTTGGACCGGGACAGGGGGGCTTTTGGAGTGAACACTGAAGCTTTCTTT. It codes for CASSLDRDRGAFGVNTEAFF.

This clone was seen once. The genes are TRBV5-6 and TRBJ2-1, with 7 bases aligning to TRBD2. Germline CDR1 and CDR2: SGHDT and YYEEEE. The CDR3 covers 16 residues. V was clipped by 5 bases and J by 0 bases; unmatched bases: 8. The CDR3 is CASSWGGGTSYNEQFF. DNA for the CDR3: TGTGCCAGCAGTTGGGGGGGAGGAACCTCCTACAATGAGCAGTTCTTC.

The rearrangement links TRBV28 to TRBJ1-1, with D hard to call. V lost 5 bases to trimming and J lost 11 bases, with 12 bases between them. CDR1 and CDR2 (germline): MDHEN, SYDVKM. The CDR3 is 11 residues long. The CDR3 region is CASSPQTRAFF. In DNA form, the CDR3 reads TGTGCCAGCAGTCCACAGACACGGGCTTTCTTT.

This clone was detected a few times. The V and J genes are TRBV7-9 and TRBJ2-3, with 8 positions matching TRBD2. Germline V CDR1 and CDR2: SEHNR, FQNEAQ (reference sequence). The junction had 5 bases not matched to a gene; V was cut back by 1 base and J by 5 bases. The CDR3 contains 15 residues. For the CDR3, the DNA is TGTGCCAGCAGCTTAGTATTCCTAGCGGGAGATACGCAGTATTTT. Translating gives CASSLVFLAGDTQYF.

This chain links TRBV28 with TRBJ2-5; a weak D match, TRBD1 (6 bases). V lost 5 bases to trimming and J lost 1 base, with 14 bases between them. Germline V gene data show CDR1 as MDHEN and CDR2 as SYDVKM. There are 15 residues in the CDR3. CDR3 residues: CASSAGGQLQETQYF. Here the CDR3 DNA reads TGTGCCAGCAGTGCCGGCGGACAGCTCCAAGAGACCCAGTACTTC.